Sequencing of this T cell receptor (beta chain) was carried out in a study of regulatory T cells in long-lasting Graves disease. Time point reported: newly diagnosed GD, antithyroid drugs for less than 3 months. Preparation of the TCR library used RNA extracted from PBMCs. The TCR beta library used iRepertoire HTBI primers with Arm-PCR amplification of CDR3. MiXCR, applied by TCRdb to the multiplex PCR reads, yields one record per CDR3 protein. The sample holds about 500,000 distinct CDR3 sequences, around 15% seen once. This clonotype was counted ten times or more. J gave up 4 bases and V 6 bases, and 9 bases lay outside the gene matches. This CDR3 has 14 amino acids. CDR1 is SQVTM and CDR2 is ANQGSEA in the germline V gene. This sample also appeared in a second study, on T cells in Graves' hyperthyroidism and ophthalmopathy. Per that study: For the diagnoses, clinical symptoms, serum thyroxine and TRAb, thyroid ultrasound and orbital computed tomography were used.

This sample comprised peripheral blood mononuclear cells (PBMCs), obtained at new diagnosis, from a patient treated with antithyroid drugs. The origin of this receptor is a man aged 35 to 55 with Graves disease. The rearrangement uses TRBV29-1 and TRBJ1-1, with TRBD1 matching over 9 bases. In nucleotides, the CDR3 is TGCAGCGTAGTACAGGGGGCGCGGGGCACTGAAGCTTTCTTT. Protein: CSVVQGARGTEAFF.